The T cell receptor (beta chain) under discussion was sequenced for a study of blood T cell repertoires in COVID-19. Sequencing was performed with immunoSEQ multiplex PCR; in TCRdb, only in-frame clones are kept and a portion is missing. Found here are fewer than 90,000 clones, 90% to 95% of them singletons; the top ten hold about 4.5%. The CDR3 extends over 14 amino acids. This rearrangement joins TRBV21-1 to TRBJ2-7; TRBD2, as called in the table, went unchecked against the DNA. TRBV21-1 is marked as a pseudogene. This TCR derives from a human donor with active COVID-19. The donor label of this sample is uncertain. Sequenced: peripheral blood. The DNA for the CDR3 is TGTGCCAGCAGCAAAATTGCGCCATGCTACGAGCAGTACTTC. Its protein product is CASSKIAPCYEQYF.